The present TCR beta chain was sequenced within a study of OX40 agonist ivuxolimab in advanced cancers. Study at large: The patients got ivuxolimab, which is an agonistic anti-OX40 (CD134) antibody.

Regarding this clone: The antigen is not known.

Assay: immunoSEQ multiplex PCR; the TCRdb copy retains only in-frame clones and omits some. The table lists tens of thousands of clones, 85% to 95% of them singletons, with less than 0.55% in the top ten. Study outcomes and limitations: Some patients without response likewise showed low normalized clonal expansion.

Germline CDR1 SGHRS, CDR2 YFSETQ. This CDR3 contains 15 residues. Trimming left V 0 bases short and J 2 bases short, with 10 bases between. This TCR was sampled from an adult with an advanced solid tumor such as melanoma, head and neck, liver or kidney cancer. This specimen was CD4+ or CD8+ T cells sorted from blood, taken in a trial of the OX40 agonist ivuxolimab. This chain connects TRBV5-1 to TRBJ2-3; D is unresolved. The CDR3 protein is CASSLDSKPTDTQYF. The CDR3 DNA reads TGCGCCAGCAGCTTGGATTCCAAGCCCACAGATACGCAGTATTTT.